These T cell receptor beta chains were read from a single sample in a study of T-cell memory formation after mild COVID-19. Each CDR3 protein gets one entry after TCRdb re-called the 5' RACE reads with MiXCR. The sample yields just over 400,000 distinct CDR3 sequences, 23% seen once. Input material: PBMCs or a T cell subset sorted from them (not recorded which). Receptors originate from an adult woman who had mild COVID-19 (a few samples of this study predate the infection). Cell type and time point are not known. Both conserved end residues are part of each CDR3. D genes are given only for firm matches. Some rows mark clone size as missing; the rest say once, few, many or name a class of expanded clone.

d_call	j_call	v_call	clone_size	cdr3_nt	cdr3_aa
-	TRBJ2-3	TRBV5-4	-	TGTGCCAGCACCTCTTGGCAGGGGACTATCACAGATACGCAGTATTTT	CASTSWQGTITDTQYF
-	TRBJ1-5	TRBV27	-	TGTGCCAGCAGTCACGGACGGGGTGATCAGCCCCAGCATTTT	CASSHGRGDQPQHF
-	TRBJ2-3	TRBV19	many	TGTGCCAGTAGTATAGATCCCCGGGCCACAGATACGCAGTATTTT	CASSIDPRATDTQYF
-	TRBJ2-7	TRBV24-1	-	TGTGCCACCAGTGATCTGGGGGGCGACGAGCAGTACTTC	CATSDLGGDEQYF
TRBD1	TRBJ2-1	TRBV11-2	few	TGTGCCAGCAGCTCTCTCCGGGACAGGAGGAATGAGCAGTTCTTC	CASSSLRDRRNEQFF
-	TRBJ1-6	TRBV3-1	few	TGTGCCAGCAGCCAAGGGAACCAGGGGTTGAGTTCACCCCTCCACTTT	CASSQGNQGLSSPLHF
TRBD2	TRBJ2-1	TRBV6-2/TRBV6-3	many	TGTGCCAGCAGTACGGGGACTAGCGGCAATGAGCAGTTCTTC	CASSTGTSGNEQFF
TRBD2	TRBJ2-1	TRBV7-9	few	TGTGCCAGCAGCTTGCGGGGGGGCCTCAGCTCCTACAATGAGCAGTTCTTC	CASSLRGGLSSYNEQFF
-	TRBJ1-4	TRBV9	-	TGTGCCAGCAGCGTACGGGGCCAGGTTAATGAAAAACTGTTTTTT	CASSVRGQVNEKLFF
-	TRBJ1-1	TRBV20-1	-	TGCAGTGCTAGAGATTTAGGGGATACTCGAGCTTTCTTT	CSARDLGDTRAFF
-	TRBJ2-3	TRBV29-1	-	TGCACCGGGTCCTTGGCCGGGGGAGAGGCGCAGTATTTT	CTGSLAGGEAQYF
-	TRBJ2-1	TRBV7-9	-	TGTGCCAGCAGCCCACAAGGGACTCCGAACTACAATGAGCAGTTCTTC	CASSPQGTPNYNEQFF
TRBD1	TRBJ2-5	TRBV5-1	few	TGCGCCAGCAGCTCCTTACCGGACAGGGATGGGGGTGAGACCCAGTACTTC	CASSSLPDRDGGETQYF
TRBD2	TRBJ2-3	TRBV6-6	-	TGTGCCAGCAGTTACTCTCACGTACGCGGACTAGCGGGAGGGCCGGTAGATACGCAGTATTTT	CASSYSHVRGLAGGPVDTQYF
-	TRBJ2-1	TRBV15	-	TGTGCCACCAGGGGAAGAGCTCGGACTCACAATGAGCAGTTCTTC	CATRGRARTHNEQFF
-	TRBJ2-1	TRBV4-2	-	TGTGCCAGCAGCCAAGATTGGGAGAGCTCCTACAATGAGCAGTTCTTC	CASSQDWESSYNEQFF
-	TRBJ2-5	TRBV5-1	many	TGCGCCAGCAGCTTGGGGGACATCCAAGAGACCCAGTACTTC	CASSLGDIQETQYF
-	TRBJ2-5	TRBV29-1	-	TGCAGCGCCGGAGGGATTGCATTAAGCCAGTACTTC	CSAGGIALSQYF
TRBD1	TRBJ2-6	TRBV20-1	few	TGCAGTGCTAGAGTGACAGGGGGCGGCACTGGGGCCAACGTCCTGACTTTC	CSARVTGGGTGANVLTF
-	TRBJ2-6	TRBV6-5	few	TGTGCCAGCAGCTACTTACGAGGGGCCAACGTCCTGACTTTC	CASSYLRGANVLTF
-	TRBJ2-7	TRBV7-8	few	TGTGCCAGCAGCCACAGACAGGCTTACGAGCAGTACTTC	CASSHRQAYEQYF
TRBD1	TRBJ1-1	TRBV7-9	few	TGTGCCAGCAGCTCTACCGACAGGGGACTTAGGAACACTGAAGCTTTCTTT	CASSSTDRGLRNTEAFF
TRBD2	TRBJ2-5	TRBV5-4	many	TGTGCCAGCACGACTAGCGGGAGTGAGACCCAGTACTTC	CASTTSGSETQYF
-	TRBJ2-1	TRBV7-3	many	TGTGCCAGCAGCCGAGGGGGTGAGCAGTTCTTC	CASSRGGEQFF
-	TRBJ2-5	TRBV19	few	TGTGCCAGTAGCGTAACAGGTCCTATTCGAGAGACCCAGTACTTC	CASSVTGPIRETQYF
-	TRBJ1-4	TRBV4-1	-	TGCGCCAGCAGCCTGCGGGGGGCAACTAATGAAAAACTGTTTTTT	CASSLRGATNEKLFF
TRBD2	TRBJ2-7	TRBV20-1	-	TGCAGTGCTAGAGTGCTAGCGGGGTACGAGCAGTACTTC	CSARVLAGYEQYF
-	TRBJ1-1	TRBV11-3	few	TGTGCCAGCAGCTTAGATCTGGGGAGGGAGGCGATGAACACTGAAGCTTTCTTT	CASSLDLGREAMNTEAFF
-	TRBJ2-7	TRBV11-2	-	TGTGCCAGCAGCCTACGGGACGTTTACGAGCAGTACTTC	CASSLRDVYEQYF
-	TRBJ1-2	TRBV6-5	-	TGTGCCAGTGTCTCCACCACGAGAGGAGGCTACACCTTC	CASVSTTRGGYTF
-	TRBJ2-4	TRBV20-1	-	TGCAGTGCTCCTCCGGACAGCAAAGCCAAAAACATTCAGTACTTC	CSAPPDSKAKNIQYF
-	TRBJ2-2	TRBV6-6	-	TGTGCCAGCACCTCGGGAGGGGGCCTCTACACCGGGGAGCTGTTTTTT	CASTSGGGLYTGELFF
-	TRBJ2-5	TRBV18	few	TGTGCCAGCTCACAAGCAGCCCAAGAGACCCAGTACTTC	CASSQAAQETQYF
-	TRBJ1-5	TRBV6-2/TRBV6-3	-	TGTGCCAGCAGTTACTCCGGACGGGGCAATCAGCCCCAGCATTTT	CASSYSGRGNQPQHF
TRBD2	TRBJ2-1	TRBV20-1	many	TGCAGTGCTAGAGTTGGTAGCGGGGCCGGAAATGAGCAGTTCTTC	CSARVGSGAGNEQFF
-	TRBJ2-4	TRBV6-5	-	TGTGCCAGCAGTTACTCGAAGACGAGAATAGCCAAAAACATTCAGTACTTC	CASSYSKTRIAKNIQYF
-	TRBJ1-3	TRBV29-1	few	TGCAGCGCCGGGGACATTGGAAACACCATATATTTT	CSAGDIGNTIYF
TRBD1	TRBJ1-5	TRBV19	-	TGTGCCAGTAGTATAGACAGGGGGCCTAATCAGCCCCAGCATTTT	CASSIDRGPNQPQHF
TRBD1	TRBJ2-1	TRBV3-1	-	TGTGCCAGCAGCCAAGACCGGACAGGGTACAATGAGCAGTTCTTC	CASSQDRTGYNEQFF
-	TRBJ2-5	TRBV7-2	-	TGTGCCAGCAGCTTCTCGGATCAAGAGACCCAGTACTTC	CASSFSDQETQYF
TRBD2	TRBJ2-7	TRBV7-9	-	TGTGCCAGCAGGGCGACTAGCAGTTCCATTTACGAGCAGTACTTC	CASRATSSSIYEQYF
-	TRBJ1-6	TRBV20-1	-	TGCAGTGCTAGAGACCAGGATTACGGGGCCTATTCACCCCTCCACTTT	CSARDQDYGAYSPLHF
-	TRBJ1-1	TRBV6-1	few	TGTGCCAGCAGTGAACAGGGGAGGGTTAACACTGAAGCTTTCTTT	CASSEQGRVNTEAFF
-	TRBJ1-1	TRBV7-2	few	TGTGCCAGCAGCTTAGCAGTTACCCAGGGGTCAACTGAAGCTTTCTTT	CASSLAVTQGSTEAFF
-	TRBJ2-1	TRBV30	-	TGTGCCTGGACCCCCTCTGGCCGGCGTCGTTGGGAGCAGTTCTTC	CAWTPSGRRRWEQFF
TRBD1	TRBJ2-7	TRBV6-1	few	TGTGCCAGCAGGCCCGGGGACAGGGTTTTTGGAGAGCAGTACTTC	CASRPGDRVFGEQYF
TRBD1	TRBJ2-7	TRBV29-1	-	TGCAGCTTCCAGACAGGGCGTGACTACGAGCAGTACTTC	CSFQTGRDYEQYF
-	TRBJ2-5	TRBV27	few	TGTGCCAGCAGACTTGGTCCGCAGAGCCAAGAGACCCAGTACTTC	CASRLGPQSQETQYF
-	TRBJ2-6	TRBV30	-	TGTGCCTGGAGTGTACCGCAGGGGACGGGGGCCAACGTCCTGACTTTC	CAWSVPQGTGANVLTF